This T cell receptor beta chain was recorded in a study of CD8+ T cells in alopecia areata. Study-level background: Treated patients swallowed 5 to 10 mg of oral tofacitinib twice daily. Severity was scored as percentage of affected scalp area in treated patients.

RNA, once extracted, was reverse transcribed into cDNA for use as the sequencing template. Produced via immunoSEQ multiplex PCR; TCRdb's table is partial and in-frame only. The sample holds over 100,000 clones, about 50% seen once. This CDR3 contains 13 residues. In germline, CDR1 is SQVTM, CDR2 ANQGSEA. The V end was cut by 4 bases, the J end by 2 bases, with 10 bases between. Overall study results and limits: Under tofacitinib, numerous expanded lesional clonotypes remained detectable in scalp and blood.

This clone was recorded once. The target antigen is unknown. Treatment described: oral pan-JAK inhibitor, 5-10 mg twice daily. This chain links TRBV29-1 with TRBJ2-3; no clear D gene. This specimen was CD4+ T cells sorted from blood, taken at week 4, from a patient treated with tofacitinib. The TCR originated in a human donor with alopecia areata. Written as DNA, the CDR3 is TGCAGCGTTGCGGCCAGAAACACAGATACGCAGTATTTT. The encoded protein is CSVAARNTDTQYF.